A single sample gave rise to the 20 T cell receptor beta chains below, sequenced in a study of monozygotic twins with cystic fibrosis. This table comes from immunoSEQ multiplex PCR, and its TCRdb copy is limited to in-frame clones, with some not included. The sample records approximately 25,000 clones, less than 95% being singletons. The specimen was blood. The receptors were gathered from a girl aged 2 to 10 with cystic fibrosis.

There are a few counts of this clone. CDR3 residues: CASSLQGVQETQYF. CDR3 nucleotides: TGTGCCAGCAGTTTACAGGGGGTCCAAGAGACCCAGTACTTC. The V gene is TRBV28, the J gene TRBJ2-5, with TRBD1 matching 7 bases. The CDR3 is 14 amino acids. The V gene's germline CDR1 is MDHEN and CDR2 SYDVKM. With V trimmed by 2 bases and J by 1 base, 1 base remained unmatched.

This chain uses TRBV7-8 with TRBJ2-7; D gene ambiguous. The germline V and J ends were trimmed by 5 bases and 6 bases, with 11 bases remaining between them. Germline V gives CDR1 SGHVS, CDR2 FQNEAQ. This CDR3 has 12 amino acids. The CDR3 is CASSAAMGEQYF. The CDR3 bases are TGTGCCAGCAGCGCTGCGATGGGCGAGCAGTACTTC.

The chain joins TRBV4-3 to TRBJ2-7; D ambiguous. Trimming shortened V by 3 bases and J by 5 bases, and 20 bases separated the two germline ends. From germline, CDR1 is LGHNA and CDR2 YSLEER. This CDR3 spans 16 amino acids. CDR3 DNA sequence: TGCGCCAGCAGCCACCTAGGACCATCTGGGTTTCACGAGCAGTACTTC. This gives the protein CASSHLGPSGFHEQYF.

V is TRBV18 and J is TRBJ1-1; D might be TRBD1 (5 bases). Germline assignment: CDR1 KGHSH and CDR2 LQKENI. This CDR3 is built from 15 residues. Trimming shortened V by 3 bases and J by 1 base, and 12 bases separated the two germline ends. As DNA, the CDR3 is TGTGCCAGCTCACCGGTCGGGCAGGGGAACACTGAAGCTTTCTTT. It specifies CASSPVGQGNTEAFF.

The chain joins TRBV5-1 to TRBJ1-1; D gene uncertain. The V and J ends lost 0 bases and 7 bases respectively, with 10 bases between them. The CDR3 extends over 13 amino acids. The germline V gene has CDR1 SGHRS and CDR2 YFSETQ. The CDR3 reads CASSLASLGEAFF. DNA for the CDR3: TGCGCCAGCAGCTTGGCGTCATTAGGTGAAGCTTTCTTT.

V is TRBV9 and J is TRBJ1-6; tentative D call: TRBD1 (5 bases). From germline, CDR1 is SGDLS and CDR2 YYNGEE. The V and J ends lost 1 base and 8 bases respectively, with 10 bases between them. This CDR3 is built from 14 residues. The CDR3 nucleotides read TGTGCCAGCAGCGTAACAGGAAAGGATTCACCCCTCCACTTT. Amino acids: CASSVTGKDSPLHF.

The chain carries TRBV2 and TRBJ1-2, with D hard to call. Germline V CDR1 and CDR2: SNHLY, FYNNEI. Trimming left V 7 bases short and J 0 bases short, with 12 bases between. The CDR3 spans 14 residues. CDR3 protein: CASTPIEANYGYTF. The CDR3 DNA reads as TGTGCCAGCACCCCGATAGAGGCTAACTATGGCTACACCTTC.

V usage is TRBV10-2 and J usage is TRBJ2-7; 10 nucleotides agree with TRBD2. CDR1 WSHSY and CDR2 SAAADI come from the germline V gene. V dropped 6 bases and J dropped 6; count of bases not matched to a gene: 8. The CDR3 runs to 14 residues. Written as DNA, the CDR3 is TGCGCCAGCAGGGAGATAGCGGGGGGAGGCGAGCAGTACTTC. This translates into CASREIAGGGEQYF.

This chain connects TRBV20-1 to TRBJ2-1; weak D call: TRBD1 (6 bases). CDR1 and CDR2 (germline): DFQATT, SNEGSKA (reference sequence). The V and J ends lost 5 bases and 9 bases respectively, with 11 bases between them. The CDR3 is 11 residues long. The CDR3 protein is CSASTGIEQFF. In DNA, the CDR3 is TGCAGTGCTTCAACAGGGATTGAGCAGTTCTTC.

The J gene is TRBJ2-1, the V gene TRBV4-1; 7 nucleotides agree with TRBD2. V gave up 1 base and J gave up 7 bases; unmatched junction bases: 4. Germline-derived CDR1 and CDR2 are MGHRA and YSYEKL. The length of the CDR3 is 14 residues. CDR3 residues: CASSQAVSGNEQFF. CDR3 DNA sequence: TGCGCCAGCAGCCAAGCGGTTAGCGGGAATGAGCAGTTCTTC.

The chain links TRBV27 to TRBJ1-2; the D gene is possibly TRBD1 (5 bases). This CDR3 comprises 16 residues. V shed 3 bases and J shed 8 bases, with 22 bases lying between them. CDR1 and CDR2 (germline): MNHEY, SMNVEV (reference sequence). The CDR3 nucleotides are TGTGCCAGCAGTTTTATGGGTGGTGGGGCTGTGGGCGGCTACACCTTC. This encodes CASSFMGGGAVGGYTF.

This sequence joins TRBV5-1 and TRBJ2-7; weak D call: TRBD2 (6 bases). The CDR3 has 15 amino acids. Trimming took 4 bases from V and 5 from J, leaving 19 bases between them. Germline V gene lookup returns CDR1 SGHRS and CDR2 YFSETQ. The CDR3 loop is CASSTKPGENDEQYF. The CDR3 DNA reads TGCGCCAGCAGCACCAAGCCGGGGGAGAACGACGAGCAGTACTTC.

The chain links TRBV19 to TRBJ1-5; the D gene is possibly TRBD1 (6 bases). V lost 5 bases, J lost 0 bases, and 14 bases lay in between. CDR3 length: 16 amino acids. CDR1 is LNHDA, CDR2 SQIVND, per germline (reference sequence). The CDR3 nucleotides are TGTGCCAGTAGTCCCCCGACAGGTTATAGCAATCAGCCCCAGCATTTT. Translation: CASSPPTGYSNQPQHF. The full variable domain, rest sourced from reference TRBV19 and TRBJ1-5, is DGGITQSPKYLFRKEGQNVTLSCEQNLNHDAMYWYRQDPGQGLRLIYYSQIVNDFQKGDIAEGYSVSREKKESFPLTVTSAQKNPTAFYLCASSPPTGYSNQPQHFGDGTRLSIL.

The CDR3 DNA is TGTGCCAGCAGTTACCTTTCGGGAAAACTGTTTTTT. Translation: CASSYLSGKLFF. The rearrangement joins TRBV6-5 to TRBJ1-4; D call uncertain. Trimming took 2 bases from V and 10 from J, leaving 8 bases between them. Germline CDR1 MNHEY, CDR2 SVGAGI. The CDR3 runs 12 residues.

V is TRBV7-8 and J is TRBJ1-6; D not certain. Germline CDR1 reads SGHVS; CDR2 reads FQNEAQ. V lost 2 bases and J lost 3, with 11 bases in between. There are 16 residues in the CDR3. This CDR3 is CASSLRTGGYNSPLHF. The DNA of the CDR3 is TGTGCCAGCAGCTTAAGAACCGGAGGCTATAATTCACCCCTCCACTTT.

This clone is a singleton in its sample. This sequence joins TRBV5-6 and TRBJ1-1; D is undetermined. This CDR3 spans 15 amino acids. Per the germline V gene, CDR1 is SGHDT and CDR2 is YYEEEE. V was trimmed by 0 bases and J by 1 base, leaving 10 bases between them. The CDR3 bases are TGTGCCAGCAGCTTGGTGGGCACTTCGAACACTGAAGCTTTCTTT. It yields the protein CASSLVGTSNTEAFF.

The rearrangement uses TRBV6-1 and TRBJ1-1, with 7 positions matching TRBD1. V gave up 4 bases and J gave up 5 bases; unmatched junction bases: 19. From germline, CDR1 is MNHNS and CDR2 SASEGT. The CDR3 spans 18 residues. CDR3 sequence reads: CASSGTGQEPLRGTEAFF. The CDR3 DNA sequence: TGTGCCAGCAGTGGGACAGGACAGGAACCTTTACGAGGGACTGAAGCTTTCTTT.

The chain is built from TRBV27 and TRBJ1-2; 9 bases are shared with TRBD1. Germline CDR1 reads MNHEY; CDR2 reads SMNVEV (reference sequence). This CDR3 is built from 15 residues. V lost 5 bases to trimming and J lost 4 bases; unmatched junction nucleotides: 8. CDR3 in DNA: TGTGCCAGCAGTCTTGGGACAGGGACCGCCTATGGCTACACCTTC. This gives the protein CASSLGTGTAYGYTF.

The chain couples TRBV5-1 to TRBJ2-6; no clear D. Germline CDR1 is SGHRS and CDR2 is YFSETQ. Trimming stripped 0 bases from V and 1 base from J, with 5 bases between. This CDR3 comprises 15 residues. The CDR3 sequence: CASSLEGSGANVLTF. CDR3 coding DNA: TGCGCCAGCAGCTTGGAGGGATCTGGGGCCAACGTCCTGACTTTC.

This chain links TRBV28 with TRBJ1-1; D remains ambiguous. Trimming left V 7 bases short and J 4 bases short, with 19 bases between. The CDR3 is 15 amino acids. The germline CDR1 and CDR2 sequences are MDHEN and SYDVKM. For the CDR3, the DNA is TGTGCCAGCACTTCCCAAATAGGTGGATTCACTGAAGCTTTCTTT. Translation: CASTSQIGGFTEAFF.